The entry below describes one T cell receptor beta chain. What it binds is not known. The lymph nodes were axillary draining lymph nodes from breast cancer patients. The sample is drawn from a study of breast tumors, draining lymph nodes, adjacent tissues. Broader study findings: Data fit most tumor T cells coming from lymph node, expanding in tumor. Tumor T cell lymph node origin was a supported hypothesis, not proven. Tumor repertoires ranked between lymph nodes and nontumor tissue in diversity, with V and J gene preferences. Tumor and nontumor repertoires were significantly more similar in luminal-like than in basal-like breast cancer.

TCRdb re-analysed the multiplex PCR reads in MiXCR, keeping a single row per CDR3 protein. The sample has approximately 190,000 distinct CDR3 sequences; 31% are singletons. With V trimmed by 4 bases and J by 3 bases, 7 bases remained unmatched. This CDR3 spans 16 amino acids. Germline CDR1 is SGHTS and CDR2 is YDEGEE. The chain joins TRBV5-8 to TRBJ2-1; 10 bases align to TRBD1. Sequenced: axillary lymph node tissue. The TCR sequence derives from a female donor with breast cancer. Some clones in this sample may be carry-over from other donors' samples. CDR3 DNA: TGTGCCAGCAGCCAGACAGGGGGCGAAGGCTACAATGAGCAGTTCTTC. Protein sequence: CASSQTGGEGYNEQFF.